Sequencing of this TCR beta chain was carried out in a study of monozygotic twins with inflammatory bowel disease (dated by TCRdb to between 2018 and 2021). About the investigation overall: In total, about 30 monozygotic twin pairs made up the full study: 19 Danish pairs, all IBD-discordant, plus nine German pairs, of which four were IBD-concordant and five were IBD-discordant. The search for disease-associated traits relied mainly on comparing IBD patients with their genetically identical healthy co-twins within discordant pairs. Each individual had, on average, about 151 000 unique TCRalpha sequences and 181 000 unique TCRbeta sequences available for analysis.

General findings and caveats noted by the study authors: Fewer clonotypes were shared with other individuals by IBD patients than by healthy twins, most markedly in patients showing signs of disease activity. Repertoire similarity did not differ between concordant and discordant twins, possibly due to limited statistical power. TCRbeta repertoire diversity, by inverse Simpson index, was decreased in IBD patients compared with their healthy co-twins. The analysis was unable to tell different T cell subtypes apart. Background noise and inter-individual variability may have been introduced into the repertoires by the differing immunosuppressive treatments among patients. No single strong signal or clonotype linked to IBD turned up in the results, so the idea that one exists was not supported.

From each donor, a roughly 2.6 ml peripheral blood sample was collected into PAXgene tubes and stored at -80 degrees C. Without T cell sorting, total RNA was isolated from whole blood using the PAXgene blood miRNA kit on an automated QIAcube. Peripheral blood from monozygotic twin pairs, either concordant or discordant for inflammatory bowel disease, underwent deep TCRalpha and TCRbeta repertoire profiling that used unique molecular barcoding. For every twin pair, smoking habits were documented, and each individual was categorised as a current, former or never smoker. The library was made by 5' RACE. Preparation of each TCR library used approximately 3,700 ng of total RNA. For each sample, cDNA synthesis with SMARTScribe reverse transcriptase was split into eight separate reactions. During cDNA synthesis, template switching introduced unique molecular identifiers that contained a 6-nucleotide sample barcode. Amplification of TCRalpha and TCRbeta cDNA involved two nested PCRs of roughly 16 and 10 cycles, and each PCR was followed by bead purification. Before amplification, the cDNA was treated with uracil DNA-glycosylase and purified using the QIAquick PCR purification kit. The second PCR was the step at which Illumina TruSeq-compatible adapters and sample-specific barcodes were added. TapeStation and Qubit were used to check library quality and concentration, and about 5.2 ng of each library went into the pool. Sequencing of pooled libraries was carried out on an Illumina HiSeq2500 single-index Rapid Run using 2 x 100 bp reads and custom sequencing primers. The original methods were these. MiGEC version 1.2.6 was used for UMI-based consensus assembly, which corrected PCR and sequencing errors. MiXCR version 2.1.1 was used to carry out V(D)J alignment, clonotype assembly and CDR3 extraction. Normalisation of gene usage, clonotype sharing and MAIT/NKT TCR abundance was achieved by analysing the top 1000, 10 000 and 20 000 clonotypes per sample. After downsampling to 27 000 UMIs, diversity was calculated as the inverse Simpson index using the vegan R package. Paired Mann-Whitney U tests were applied to discordant twin pairs, with Benjamini-Hochberg correction for multiple testing. TCRdb reprocessed the reads, and each CDR3 protein sequence is entered once, without DNA. In this record, the V and J calls reflect TCRdb's handling and not the investigators' own analysis. The sample table holds about 160,000 distinct CDR3 sequences. Approximately 2.5% of the sample comes from the top ten.

From its cysteine to its phenylalanine, the CDR3 spans 15 amino acids. This entry has no DNA. The germline V gene provides CDR1 MDHEN and CDR2 SYDVKM. As concerns this clonotype: Its antigen is still unknown.

This sequence uses TRBV28 and TRBJ2-3; TCRdb returns TRBD2, unconfirmable since there is no DNA. Material: blood. This sequence originates from a human donor with ulcerative colitis or Crohn's disease, or a healthy co-twin of an affected twin (not recorded which). The CDR3 region reads CASSSREGLADTQYF.